A selection of T cell receptor beta chains follows, all from one sample in a study of metastatic and nonmetastatic thyroid tumors. MiXCR was used by TCRdb to re-call the PCR reads. This sample has around 26,000 clones; under 15% occur once, and the top ten carry 3.3%. Sequenced sample: blood. These receptor sequences come from a female donor with papillary thyroid cancer or a benign thyroid nodule (not recorded which). Some clones in this sample may be carry-over from other donors' samples. Each CDR3 is given without its conserved first and last residue. A D gene is named only where the DNA matches it firmly.

v_gene	d_gene	len	j_gene	CDR3aa
TRBV19	NA	13	TRBJ1-4	ASTATLSTNEKLF
TRBV27	TRBD1	15	TRBJ2-1	ASTPRRDSLWGNEQF
TRBV30	TRBD1	11	TRBJ1-2	AGRQGGPVGYT
TRBV6-6	NA	12	TRBJ2-5	ASSYLGGGETQY
TRBV19	TRBD2	13	TRBJ2-1	ASSRSGSSYNEQF
TRBV6-4	NA	14	TRBJ2-1	ASSEGDPDLGDEQF
TRBV6-5	TRBD1	15	TRBJ2-5	ASSYSPPGTGVGTQY
TRBV5-6	TRBD2	11	TRBJ2-1	ATQLASSNEQF
TRBV4-1	NA	14	TRBJ1-2	ASSQDLSEPNYGYT
TRBV12-5	NA	12	TRBJ2-5	ASGFGAGAETQY
TRBV2	NA	10	TRBJ1-3	ASSEAGNTIY
TRBV28	NA	12	TRBJ2-5	ASSLEEEQETQY
TRBV6-1	TRBD2	13	TRBJ2-1	ASRQPGRAFNEQF
TRBV6-1	TRBD2	13	TRBJ2-3	ASSETSGGADTQY
TRBV25-1	NA	13	TRBJ2-2	ASGPGTLNTGELF
TRBV6-1	NA	10	TRBJ1-6	ASSLCSSPLH
TRBV10-1	TRBD1	12	TRBJ2-7	AGSPGGTGGEQY
TRBV28	NA	13	TRBJ1-6	AIQTPRVPGSPLH
TRBV20-1	NA	13	TRBJ1-1	SARDKRAGNNEAF
TRBV20-1	NA	11	TRBJ2-1	SARGEVSNEQF
TRBV12-3/TRBV12-4	TRBD1	12	TRBJ1-1	ASSLGQGVTEAF
TRBV13	NA	11	TRBJ2-5	ASSFGIQETQY
TRBV4-2	TRBD2	13	TRBJ2-7	ASSLGLAGAYEQY
TRBV5-1	NA	13	TRBJ2-3	ASSLAAGGTDTQY
TRBV15	NA	12	TRBJ1-1	ATSRGGANTEAF
TRBV18	NA	11	TRBJ1-2	ASSQEFGAGYT
TRBV5-8	NA	13	TRBJ2-1	ASSLEGAIYNEQF
TRBV6-1	NA	11	TRBJ2-7	ASTPGTYLEQY
TRBV7-2	NA	11	TRBJ2-7	ASSFNMGYEPY
TRBV20-1	TRBD2	12	TRBJ2-3	SATSSGRTDTQY
TRBV20-1	TRBD1	14	TRBJ2-4	SPITPPGQGKNIQY
TRBV7-2	NA	11	TRBJ2-7	ASSSLACYEQY